Listed below are T cell receptor beta chains from one sample, sequenced in a study of graft-versus-host responses after intestinal transplantation. Their specific antigens are unknown. Sequenced by immunoSEQ multiplex PCR; TCRdb stores in-frame clones only, minus some. The profile shows around 77,000 clones, around 96% of them singletons. Sequenced material: unstimulated CD8+ T cells sorted from spleen or lymph node cells, taken before intestinal transplant. These receptors originate from a human donor who received an intestinal transplant. Both conserved end residues are trimmed from each CDR3.

V	length	J	CDR3
TRBV5-4	13	TRBJ2-7	ASSLPETSFYEQY
TRBV29-1	12	TRBJ2-3	SGILAGVPDTQY
TRBV5-1	15	TRBJ2-3	ASSSYIAGGPLDTQY
TRBV28	10	TRBJ2-5	ASSLWGTPQY
TRBV5-1	18	TRBJ2-2	ASRPQLLYFDRTNTGELF
TRBV13	9	TRBJ2-3	ASSSKVTQY
TRBV19	15	TRBJ2-1	ASSIDLETSGSYEQF
TRBV4-2	14	TRBJ1-1	ASSQTLTGENTEAF
TRBV19	12	TRBJ1-1	ASSIDIPDFEAF
TRBV4-1	13	TRBJ2-7	ASSEGLAGGYEQY
TRBV5-4	12	TRBJ2-7	ASSLATGGYEQY
TRBV9	10	TRBJ1-5	ASSGGGQPQH
TRBV6-1	12	TRBJ2-5	ASSVERSAETQY
TRBV28	16	TRBJ2-2	ASSLPLGGRAGTGELF
TRBV19	13	TRBJ2-1	ASSMVAGDYNEQF
TRBV6-6	12	TRBJ1-5	ASSYSTENQPQH
TRBV19	14	TRBJ2-5	ASTEAGGTYQETQY
TRBV7-8	13	TRBJ2-5	ASSDSGSNQETQY